Reported below is one TCR beta chain. Its binding antigen is unknown. Per-base quality was not reported, and no clone a single base away is much larger than it. The collaborating institutions used their own protocols to collect whole blood in K2EDTA tubes. For TCRbeta analysis, collaborator samples were shipped as frozen whole blood, as isolated PBMCs, or as DNA extracted from either sample type. The immunoSEQ Assay, a bias-controlled multiplex PCR, was used to amplify TCRbeta CDR3 regions from genomic DNA. On the authors' methods: The number of nucleated cells in each sample was estimated by amplification of reference gene primers within the assay. Sequence reads were collapsed and filtered to measure the absolute abundance of every unique TCRbeta CDR3 rearrangement. For each sample, productive Simpson clonality was calculated by taking the square root of Simpson's diversity index across productive rearrangements. TCRdb retrieved this table from immuneACCESS and kept in-frame rearrangements only. Not all clones are present; in checked studies, unresolved V genes account for under half, and no reason is known for the remainder. V and J calls and clone size are as listed in that table; D and trimming were resolved from the DNA. Present in this sample are about 55,000 clones, roughly four fifths of which were seen just once. The ten largest clonotypes hold about 2% of the sample.

This entry belongs to a study of blood T cell repertoires in COVID-19 (dated by TCRdb to about 2020). At the level of the whole study: Samples covering the acute and convalescent phases of COVID-19 were provided by collaborators in the United States, Italy and Spain. Samples were obtained from the ongoing ImmuneRACE study (first 160 participants) and from 1,200 or so subjects provided by 6 global collaborators. The material from the prospective study consisted of cDNA or gDNA derived from T cells, B-cell-depleted T cells, or PBMCs. Where HLA class I and class II types were available, the types were taken from metadata supplied by the sample provider, not from assay-based typing. Subjects who had been exposed to COVID-19, were actively infected with it, or had recovered from it provided the deeply sampled blood TCRbeta repertoires that made up the dataset. The sample metadata nearly always contained a de-identified subject ID, COVID-19 status, age in years and sex. The repertoires were released in a freely available public database meant as a resource for research on the immune response to SARS-CoV-2. The study at large found these results: How much clinical and demographic metadata was included differed by source and by participant, and the metadata was provided uncurated.

From a lookup of the germline V gene, CDR1 and CDR2 are MDHEN and SYDVKM. The junction carries 20 bases between V and J, which are trimmed by 7 bases and 4 bases respectively. The CDR3 starts with the cysteine, ends with the phenylalanine, and has 15 residues. The sequence is cut down to CDR3 DNA, 45 bases in frame from base 1. The sequence is built from TRBV28 and TRBJ2-7, with a tentative D gene TRBD2 over 7 matching bases. What was sequenced was peripheral blood. The clonotype was recovered from a woman aged 60-75 years with acute or convalescent COVID-19. The DNA reads as follows: TGTGCCAGCACCACCGGGGGGCTTGGATCTTACGAGCAGTACTTC. Its product reads: CASTTGGLGSYEQYF.